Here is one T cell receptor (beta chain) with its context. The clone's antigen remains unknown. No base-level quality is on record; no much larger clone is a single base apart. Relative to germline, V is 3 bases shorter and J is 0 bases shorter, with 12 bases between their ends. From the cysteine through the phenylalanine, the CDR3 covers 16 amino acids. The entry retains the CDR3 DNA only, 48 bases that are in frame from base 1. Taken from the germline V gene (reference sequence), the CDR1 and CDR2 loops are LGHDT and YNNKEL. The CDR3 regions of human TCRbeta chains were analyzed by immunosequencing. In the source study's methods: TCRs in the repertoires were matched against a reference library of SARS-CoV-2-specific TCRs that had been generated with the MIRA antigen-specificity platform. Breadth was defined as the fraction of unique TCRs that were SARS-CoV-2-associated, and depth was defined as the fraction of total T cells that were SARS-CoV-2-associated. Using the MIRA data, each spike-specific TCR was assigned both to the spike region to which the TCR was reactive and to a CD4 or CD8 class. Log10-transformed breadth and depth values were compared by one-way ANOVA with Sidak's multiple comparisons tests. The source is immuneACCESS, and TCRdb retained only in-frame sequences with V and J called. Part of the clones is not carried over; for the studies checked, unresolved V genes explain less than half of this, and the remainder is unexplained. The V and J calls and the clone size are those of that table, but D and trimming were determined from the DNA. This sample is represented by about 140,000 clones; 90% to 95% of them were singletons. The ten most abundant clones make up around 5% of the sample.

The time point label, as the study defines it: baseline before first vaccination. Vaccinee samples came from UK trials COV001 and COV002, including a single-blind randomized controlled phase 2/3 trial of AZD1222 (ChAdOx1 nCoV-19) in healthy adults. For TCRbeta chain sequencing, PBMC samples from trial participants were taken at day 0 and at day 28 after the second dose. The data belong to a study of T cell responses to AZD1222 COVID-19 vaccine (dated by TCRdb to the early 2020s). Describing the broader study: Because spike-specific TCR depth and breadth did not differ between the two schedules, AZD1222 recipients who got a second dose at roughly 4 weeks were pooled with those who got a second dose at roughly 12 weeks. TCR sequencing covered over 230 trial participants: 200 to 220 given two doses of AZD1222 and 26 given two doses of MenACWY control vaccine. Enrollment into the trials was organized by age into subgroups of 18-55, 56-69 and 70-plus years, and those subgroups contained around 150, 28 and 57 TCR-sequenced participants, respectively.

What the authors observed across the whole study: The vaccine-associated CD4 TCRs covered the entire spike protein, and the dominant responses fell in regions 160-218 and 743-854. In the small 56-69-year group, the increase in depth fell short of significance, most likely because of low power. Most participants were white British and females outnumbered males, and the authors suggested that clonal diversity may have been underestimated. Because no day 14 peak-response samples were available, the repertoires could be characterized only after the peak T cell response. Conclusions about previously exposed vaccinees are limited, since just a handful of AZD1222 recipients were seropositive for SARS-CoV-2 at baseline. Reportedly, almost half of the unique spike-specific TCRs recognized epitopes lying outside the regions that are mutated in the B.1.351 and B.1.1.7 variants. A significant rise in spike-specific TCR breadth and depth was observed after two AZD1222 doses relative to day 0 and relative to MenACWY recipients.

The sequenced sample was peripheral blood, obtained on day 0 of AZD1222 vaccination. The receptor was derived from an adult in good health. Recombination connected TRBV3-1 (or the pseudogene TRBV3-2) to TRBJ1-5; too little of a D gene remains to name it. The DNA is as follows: TGTGCCAGCAGCCAGGGAGGATCTGTTAGCAATCAGCCCCAGCATTTT. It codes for CASSQGGSVSNQPQHF.